The present T cell receptor (beta chain) was sequenced within a study of CD8+CD57+ T cells in acquired aplastic anemia. Turning to the study itself: Healthy donor sequencing depth: roughly 10 million CD4+, 11 million to 13 million CD8+ reads.

Trimming cost V 5 bases and J 8 bases; bases outside gene matches: 12. There are 15 residues in the CDR3. Germline V gene lookup returns CDR1 SNHLY and CDR2 FYNNEI. According to the study, genomic DNA was the template for TCR beta VDJ and CDR3 profiling. Using its own MiXCR run on the reads, TCRdb lists one record per CDR3 protein. The table shows roughly 130,000 distinct CDR3 sequences, with over 45% occurring only once. This clonotype has a handful of counts. Sequencing was done on a sample of sorted CD4+, CD8+, or CD8+CD57+ T cells (not recorded which) from PBMCs. This chain uses TRBV2 with TRBJ2-1; 7 bases map to TRBD2. The sequence derives from a human donor in good health, serving as a control. CDR3 in DNA: TGTGCCAGCAGTAAAGGACTAGGGGTGGTGGATGAGCAGTTCTTC. It yields the protein CASSKGLGVVDEQFF. The whole variable domain, remainder taken from reference TRBV2 and TRBJ2-1, is EPEVTQTPSHQVTQMGQEVILRCVPISNHLYFYWYRQILGQKVEFLVSFYNNEISEKSEIFDDQFSVERPDGSNFTLKIRSTKLEDSAMYFCASSKGLGVVDEQFFGPGTRLTVL.